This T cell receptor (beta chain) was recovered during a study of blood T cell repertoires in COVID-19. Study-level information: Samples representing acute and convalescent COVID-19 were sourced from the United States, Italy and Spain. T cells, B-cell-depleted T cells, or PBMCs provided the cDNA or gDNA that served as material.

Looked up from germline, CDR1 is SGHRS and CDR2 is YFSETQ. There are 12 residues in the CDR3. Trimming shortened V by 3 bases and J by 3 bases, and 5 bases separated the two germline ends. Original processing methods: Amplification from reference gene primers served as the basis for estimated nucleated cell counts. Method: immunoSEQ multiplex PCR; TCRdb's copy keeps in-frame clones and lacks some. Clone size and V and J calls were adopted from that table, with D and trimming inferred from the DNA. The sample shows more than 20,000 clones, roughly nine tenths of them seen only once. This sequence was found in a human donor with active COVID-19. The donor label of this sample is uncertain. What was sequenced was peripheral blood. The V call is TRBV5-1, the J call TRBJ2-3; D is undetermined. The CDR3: CASSSNTDTQYF. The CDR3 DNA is TGCGCCAGCAGCTCTAATACAGATACGCAGTATTTT.